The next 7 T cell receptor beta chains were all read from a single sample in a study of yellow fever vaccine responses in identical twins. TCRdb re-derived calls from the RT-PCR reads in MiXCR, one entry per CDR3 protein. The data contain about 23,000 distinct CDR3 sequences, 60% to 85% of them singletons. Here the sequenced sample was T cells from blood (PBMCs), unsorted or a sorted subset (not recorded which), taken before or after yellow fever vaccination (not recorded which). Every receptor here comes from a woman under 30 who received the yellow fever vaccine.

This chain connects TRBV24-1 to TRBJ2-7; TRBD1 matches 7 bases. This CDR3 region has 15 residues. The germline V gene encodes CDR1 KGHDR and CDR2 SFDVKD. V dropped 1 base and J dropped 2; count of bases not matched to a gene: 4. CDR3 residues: CATSDFSGQPYEQYF. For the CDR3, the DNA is TGTGCCACCAGTGATTTTTCGGGACAGCCCTACGAGCAGTACTTC.

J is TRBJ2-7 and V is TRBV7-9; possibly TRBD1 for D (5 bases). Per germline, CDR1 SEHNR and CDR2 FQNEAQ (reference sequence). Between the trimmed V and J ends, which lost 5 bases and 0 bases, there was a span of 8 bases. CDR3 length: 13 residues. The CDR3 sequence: CASSTDNSYEQYV. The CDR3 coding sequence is TGTGCCAGCAGCACGGACAACTCCTACGAGCAGTACGTC.

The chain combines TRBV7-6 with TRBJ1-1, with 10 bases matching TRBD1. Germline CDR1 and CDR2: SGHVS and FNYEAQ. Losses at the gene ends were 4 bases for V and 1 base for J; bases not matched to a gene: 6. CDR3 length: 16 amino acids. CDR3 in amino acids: CASSYATGGWNTEAFF. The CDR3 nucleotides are TGTGCCAGCAGCTACGCGACAGGGGGCTGGAACACTGAAGCTTTCTTT.

CDR3 coding DNA: TGTGCCAGCAGTAGACAGGGCAATGAGCAGTTCTTC. It translates to CASSRQGNEQFF. The rearrangement joins TRBV2 to TRBJ2-1, with 7 bases fitting TRBD1. Germline CDR1 SNHLY, CDR2 FYNNEI. The CDR3 contains 12 residues. Losses at the gene ends were 5 bases for V and 6 bases for J; bases not matched to a gene: 1.

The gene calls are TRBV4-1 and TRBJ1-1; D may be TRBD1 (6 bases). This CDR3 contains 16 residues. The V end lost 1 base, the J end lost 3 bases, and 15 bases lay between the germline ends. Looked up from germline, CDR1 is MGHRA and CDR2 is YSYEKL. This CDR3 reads CASSQGGAGGDTEAFF. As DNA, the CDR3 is TGCGCCAGCAGCCAAGGGGGAGCCGGGGGCGACACTGAAGCTTTCTTT.

The CDR3 here is CSAREQDRGGNSPLHF. The CDR3 DNA reads as TGCAGTGCTAGAGAACAAGACAGGGGAGGAAATTCACCCCTCCACTTT. The rearrangement links TRBV20-1 to TRBJ1-6; 8 bases agree with TRBD1. After removal of 0 bases from V and 7 bases from J, the junction contained 8 bases not matched to a gene. This CDR3 is 16 amino acids long. Per the germline V gene, CDR1 is DFQATT and CDR2 is SNEGSKA (reference sequence).

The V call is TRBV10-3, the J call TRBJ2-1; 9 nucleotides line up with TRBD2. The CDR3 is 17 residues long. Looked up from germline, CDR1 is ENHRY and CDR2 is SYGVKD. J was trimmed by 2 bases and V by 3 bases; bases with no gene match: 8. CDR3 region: CAISERAGGFTYNEQFF. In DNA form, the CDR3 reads TGTGCCATCAGTGAACGAGCGGGAGGTTTCACCTACAATGAGCAGTTCTTC.